Shown below are 29 T cell receptor beta chains from a single sample sequenced in a study of CD8 T cells in Susac syndrome. RNA totalling roughly 0.45 to 1 ug underwent reverse transcription with random hexamers. TCRdb re-called the immunoSEQ multiplex PCR reads with MiXCR, one entry per CDR3 protein. The data hold a few hundred thousand distinct CDR3 sequences, with around 85% observed a single time. The sequenced sample was CD8+ T cells from PBMCs. These receptors originate from a human donor with multiple sclerosis.

The chain carries TRBV20-1 and TRBJ1-1; D is uncertain. CDR1 is DFQATT, CDR2 SNEGSKA, per germline (reference sequence). V lost 3 bases to trimming and J lost 1 base, with 12 bases between them. This CDR3 contains 14 residues. The DNA for the CDR3 is TGCAGTGCTAGGGATTGGACTGGGAACACTGAAGCTTTCTTT. Protein product: CSARDWTGNTEAFF.

This clonotype was found a few times. CDR3: CASSAVEAGPLYEQYF. DNA for the CDR3: TGTGCCAGCAGTGCCGTAGAGGCGGGACCTCTCTACGAGCAGTACTTC. This chain connects TRBV28 to TRBJ2-7; possibly TRBD2 for D (6 bases). The V and J ends lost 5 bases and 3 bases respectively, with 20 bases between them. Germline V gene sequence: CDR1 MDHEN, CDR2 SYDVKM. This CDR3 spans 16 amino acids. The whole variable domain, filled in from reference TRBV28 and TRBJ2-7, reads DVKVTQSSRYLVKRTGEKVFLECVQDMDHENMFWYRQDPGLGLRLIYFSYDVKMKEKGDIPEGYSVSREKKERFSLILESASTNQTSMYLCASSAVEAGPLYEQYFGPGTRLTVT.

V usage is TRBV12-3 or TRBV12-4 and J usage is TRBJ2-2, with D possibly TRBD1 on 5 matching bases. Trimming removed 7 bases from V and 6 bases from J, with 9 bases in between. CDR3 length: 12 amino acids. In DNA form, the CDR3 reads TGTGCCAGCAAAGGGGTCCCCGGGGAGCTGTTTTTT. Amino acid sequence: CASKGVPGELFF.

The chain links TRBV6-2 or TRBV6-3 to TRBJ1-6, with D perhaps matching TRBD1 (6 bases). The CDR3 runs 16 residues. The V end lost 4 bases, the J end lost 8 bases, and 18 bases lay between the germline ends. Per the germline V gene, CDR1 is MNHEY and CDR2 is SVGEGT. The CDR3 loop is CASSSDRQVVHSPLHF. The CDR3 nucleotides read TGTGCCAGCAGTTCCGATCGACAGGTAGTCCATTCACCCCTCCACTTT.

The rearrangement links TRBV24-1 to TRBJ2-2; TRBD1 matches 9 bases. This CDR3 is 15 amino acids long. Per the germline V gene, CDR1 is KGHDR and CDR2 is SFDVKD. The V gene end was trimmed by 4 bases and the J gene end by 6 bases; junction bases not matched to a gene: 5. CDR3 amino acids: CATSDRDREAGELFF. The CDR3, as DNA: TGTGCCACCAGTGACCGGGACAGGGAAGCCGGGGAGCTGTTTTTT.

In DNA form, the CDR3 reads TGTGCCAGCAGCCAGGGGACAGGGATAAACTACGAGCAGTACTTC. Its translation: CASSQGTGINYEQYF. The chain recombines TRBV5-6 with TRBJ2-7; 9 positions match TRBD1. CDR1 and CDR2 from the germline V gene are SGHDT and YYEEEE. The CDR3 contains 15 residues. Trimming removed 4 bases from V and 3 bases from J; junction bases left unmatched: 8.

This CDR3 reads CAMHRSKPYEQYF. In DNA form, the CDR3 reads TGTGCCATGCACCGATCAAAACCCTACGAGCAGTACTTC. The chain recombines TRBV6-4 with TRBJ2-7; D gene unclear. The germline V gene has CDR1 MRHNA and CDR2 SNTAGT. V was pared by 10 bases and J by 2 bases, with 15 bases between. The CDR3 spans 13 residues.

V is TRBV29-1 and J is TRBJ2-2; D possibly corresponds to TRBD2 (5 bases). Trimming pared 4 bases from V and 5 bases from J, leaving 8 bases between. Germline V gene sequence: CDR1 SQVTM, CDR2 ANQGSEA. CDR3 size: 12 residues. CDR3 sequence (DNA): TGCAGCGTTGTTCGGGGTACCGGGGAGCTGTTTTTT. Its protein is CSVVRGTGELFF.

The rearrangement uses TRBV28 and TRBJ2-7; 7 bases line up with TRBD1. The CDR3 runs 14 residues. The trim removed 5 bases at V and 0 bases at J, leaving 4 bases unmatched. Germline V gives CDR1 MDHEN, CDR2 SYDVKM. This CDR3 reads CASSETGISYEQYF. In DNA form, the CDR3 reads TGTGCCAGCAGTGAGACAGGGATCTCCTACGAGCAGTACTTC.

On this clonotype: A junction end diverges from the germline sequence, so it may reflect a read error. The V and J genes are TRBV7-7 and TRBJ2-5; 8 positions agree with TRBD2. The CDR3 totals 17 residues. Germline V gene lookup returns CDR1 SSHAT and CDR2 FNYEAQ (reference sequence). The chain's CDR3 is CASSLASQRGYQETQYF. The DNA of the CDR3 is TGTGCTAGCAGCTTAGCTTCCCAGCGGGGGTACCAAGAGACCCAGTACTTC.

The J gene is TRBJ2-1, the V gene TRBV11-2; D unresolved. Trimming left V 7 bases short and J 4 bases short, with 17 bases between. Germline CDR1 and CDR2: SGHAT and FQNNGV. The CDR3 is made up of 15 amino acids. The CDR3 reads CASIGQPGVYNEQFF. The CDR3 bases are TGTGCCAGCATCGGCCAACCTGGGGTGTACAATGAGCAGTTCTTC.

The rearrangement links TRBV12-3 or TRBV12-4 to TRBJ1-5; 8 bases line up with TRBD1. This CDR3 is built from 18 residues. The junction had 17 bases not matched to a gene; V was cut back by 6 bases and J by 4 bases. CDR3 nucleotides: TGTGCCAGCAGCCAGTATAAGGCAGGGGGCGATGTGAATCAGCCCCAGCATTTT. Translated, it gives CASSQYKAGGDVNQPQHF.

J is TRBJ2-7 and V is TRBV6-1, with D perhaps being TRBD1 or TRBD2 (6 bases each). V lost 7 bases and J 6 bases, leaving 25 bases between the germline ends. CDR3 size: 16 residues. The germline gives CDR1 MNHNS, CDR2 SASEGT. The CDR3 region is CASNPLGGSINVEQYF. The CDR3 DNA reads TGTGCCAGCAATCCGCTGGGGGGCTCAATTAATGTCGAGCAGTACTTC.

The J gene is TRBJ2-1, the V gene TRBV2, with D maybe TRBD2 (5 bases). The V gene lost 8 bases and the J gene lost 0 bases, with 11 bases spanning the gap. This CDR3 is built from 14 residues. Per the germline V gene, CDR1 is SNHLY and CDR2 is FYNNEI. The CDR3 DNA sequence: TGTGCCAGCGCCCGTGGGAGCTCCTACAATGAGCAGTTCTTC. Residues: CASARGSSYNEQFF.

The CDR3 region is CARQGALTEAFF. The DNA of the CDR3 is TGTGCCAGACAGGGGGCGTTGACTGAAGCTTTCTTT. The rearrangement uses TRBV2 and TRBJ1-1; 9 positions match TRBD1. Germline V lookup: CDR1 SNHLY, CDR2 FYNNEI. Losses at the gene ends were 9 bases for V and 5 bases for J; bases not matched to a gene: 4. The length of the CDR3 is 12 residues.

V is TRBV5-1 and J is TRBJ1-4; 8 bases are shared with TRBD1. Germline-derived CDR1 and CDR2 are SGHRS and YFSETQ. The CDR3 is made up of 16 amino acids. The trim removed 4 bases at V and 5 bases at J, leaving 10 bases unmatched. The CDR3 region has the DNA TGCGCCAGCAGCCCGGAGACAGGGGATTACAATGAAAAACTGTTTTTT. Translated, it gives CASSPETGDYNEKLFF.

This clonotype has more than one count but fewer than ten. J is TRBJ1-1 and V is TRBV6-5; D not certain. The CDR3 contains 13 residues. CDR1 is MNHEY and CDR2 is SVGAGI in the germline V gene. Trimming took 2 bases from V and 1 from J, leaving 5 bases between them. The CDR3 reads CASSYRRNTEAFF. The CDR3 region has the DNA TGTGCCAGCAGTTACAGAAGGAACACTGAAGCTTTCTTT.

The chain is built from TRBV28 and TRBJ2-5; the D gene is possibly TRBD2 (5 bases). This CDR3 is 18 amino acids long. Germline CDR1 MDHEN, CDR2 SYDVKM. Trimming left V 6 bases short and J 0 bases short, with 23 bases between. CDR3 region: CASRSPGLASPYQETQYF. The CDR3 DNA reads as TGTGCCAGCAGGTCCCCGGGCCTAGCCTCCCCGTACCAAGAGACCCAGTACTTC.

The chain is built from TRBV10-3 and TRBJ1-1; D is unclear. CDR1 ENHRY and CDR2 SYGVKD come from the germline V gene. V lost 3 bases to trimming and J lost 0 bases, with 8 bases between them. The CDR3 totals 14 residues. CDR3 nucleotide sequence: TGTGCCATCAGTGACACGGGGATGAACACTGAAGCTTTCTTT. Its translation is CAISDTGMNTEAFF.

The CDR3 sequence is CASSDSGQNTEAFF. For the CDR3, the DNA is TGTGCCAGCAGTGACTCCGGACAGAACACTGAAGCTTTCTTT. The chain uses TRBV6-4 and TRBJ1-1; D might be TRBD1 (5 bases). Trimming cost V 0 bases and J 1 base, with 6 bases left between them. The CDR3 has 14 residues. Germline CDR1 and CDR2: MRHNA and SNTAGT.

The V gene is TRBV7-9, the J gene TRBJ2-7, with TRBD1 matching 10 bases. Germline V gives CDR1 SEHNR, CDR2 FQNEAQ (reference sequence). V lost 4 bases to trimming and J lost 7 bases; unmatched junction nucleotides: 10. The CDR3 covers 15 residues. The CDR3 DNA reads TGTGCCAGCAGCTCATCCGGGACAGGGGTAGGGGAGCAGTACTTC. It encodes CASSSSGTGVGEQYF.

This clonotype has more than one count but fewer than ten. The chain couples TRBV11-2 to TRBJ1-3, with D possibly TRBD1 on 5 matching bases. The CDR3 loop spans 14 amino acids. Germline CDR1 reads SGHAT; CDR2 reads FQNNGV. V lost 1 base and J 2 bases, leaving 6 bases between the germline ends. The CDR3 loop reads CASSLGQPGNTIYF. The CDR3 DNA follows: TGTGCCAGCAGCTTAGGACAGCCTGGAAACACCATATATTTT.

V is TRBV24-1 and J is TRBJ2-3; D may be TRBD2 (6 bases). Germline V gene data show CDR1 as KGHDR and CDR2 as SFDVKD. V lost 7 bases and J lost 2, with 12 bases in between. This CDR3 has 14 amino acids. The chain's CDR3 is CATSGGSLTDTQYF. The CDR3 bases are TGTGCCACCAGCGGGGGTAGCCTCACAGATACGCAGTATTTT.

In DNA form, the CDR3 reads TGCGCCAGCAGCTTGGCTGGCAGGGGTAGCACAGATACGCAGTATTTT. Its translation: CASSLAGRGSTDTQYF. The chain employs TRBV5-1 and TRBJ2-3; D is possibly TRBD1 (6 bases). V was shortened by 0 bases and J by 0 bases, with 11 bases between the two germline ends. Germline values: CDR1 SGHRS, CDR2 YFSETQ. This CDR3 region has 16 residues.

Here the CDR3 reads CAISESMGRQPQHF. Written as DNA, the CDR3 is TGTGCCATCAGTGAGTCGATGGGTCGTCAGCCCCAGCATTTT. V and J are TRBV10-3 and TRBJ1-5; D is unresolved. Deletions cut 0 bases from V and 6 bases from J, with 9 bases between. Germline lookup yields CDR1 ENHRY and CDR2 SYGVKD. CDR3 length: 14 amino acids.

This clonotype was seen more than once but under ten times. The genes are TRBV6-5 and TRBJ2-7; 12 bases fit TRBD1. The J segment lost 4 bases and the V segment lost 4 bases, leaving 5 bases of the junction unmatched. The CDR3 extends over 15 amino acids. Germline assignment: CDR1 MNHEY and CDR2 SVGAGI. As DNA, the CDR3 is TGTGCCAGCAGTTCCCCGGGACAGGGGGCTTACGAGCAGTACTTC. Translation: CASSSPGQGAYEQYF.

The gene calls are TRBV30 and TRBJ2-7; TRBD2 matches at 10 bases. CDR3 size: 13 residues. V lost 2 bases, J lost 7 bases, and 5 bases stayed unmatched. Looked up from germline, CDR1 is GTSNPN and CDR2 is SVGIG (reference sequence). The CDR3 DNA reads as TGTGCCTGGAGTTCTAGCGGGAGTGAAGAGCAGTACTTC. Translating it yields CAWSSSGSEEQYF.

In its sample, this clonotype was seen a few times. The chain uses TRBV25-1 and TRBJ2-7; no reliable D call. Between the trimmed V and J ends, which lost 2 bases and 4 bases, there was a span of 6 bases. The CDR3 runs 12 residues. Germline V lookup: CDR1 MGHDK, CDR2 SYGVNS. The CDR3 spells CASSEGPYEQYF. In DNA form, the CDR3 reads TGTGCCAGCAGTGAAGGCCCATACGAGCAGTACTTC.

This sequence joins TRBV7-9 and TRBJ2-7; 7 bases match TRBD1. CDR1 and CDR2 (germline): SEHNR, FQNEAQ (reference sequence). This CDR3 is 14 amino acids long. V lost 8 bases and J lost 0; bases outside the gene matches: 7. CDR3 sequence reads: CASEGDSLSYEQYF. For the CDR3, the DNA is TGTGCCAGCGAAGGGGACAGCCTCTCCTACGAGCAGTACTTC.